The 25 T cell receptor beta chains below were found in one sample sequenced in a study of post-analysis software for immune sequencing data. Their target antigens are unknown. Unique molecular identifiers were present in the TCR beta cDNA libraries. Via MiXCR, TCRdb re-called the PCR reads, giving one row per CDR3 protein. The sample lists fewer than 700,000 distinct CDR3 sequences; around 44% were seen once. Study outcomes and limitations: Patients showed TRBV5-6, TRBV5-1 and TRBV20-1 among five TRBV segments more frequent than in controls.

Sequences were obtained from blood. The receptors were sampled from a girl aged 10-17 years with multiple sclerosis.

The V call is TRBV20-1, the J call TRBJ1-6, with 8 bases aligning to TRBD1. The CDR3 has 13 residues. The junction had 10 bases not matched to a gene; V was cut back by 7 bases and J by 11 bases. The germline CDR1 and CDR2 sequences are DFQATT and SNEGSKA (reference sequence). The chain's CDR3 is CSVRAGGSPPLHF. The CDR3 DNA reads TGCAGTGTGCGGGCAGGGGGCAGTCCACCCCTCCACTTT.

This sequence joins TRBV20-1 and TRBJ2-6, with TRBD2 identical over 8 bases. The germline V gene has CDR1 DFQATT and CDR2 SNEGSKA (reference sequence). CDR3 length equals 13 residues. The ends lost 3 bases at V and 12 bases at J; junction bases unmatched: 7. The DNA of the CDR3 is TGCAGTGCTAGGACGGCGGGGGGCGGCGTCCTGACTTTC. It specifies CSARTAGGGVLTF.

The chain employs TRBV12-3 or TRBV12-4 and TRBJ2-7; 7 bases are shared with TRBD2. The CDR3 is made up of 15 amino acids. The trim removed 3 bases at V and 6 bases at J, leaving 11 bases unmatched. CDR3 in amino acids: CASSFMWEGRGEQYF. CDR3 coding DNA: TGTGCCAGCAGTTTTATGTGGGAGGGCCGTGGCGAGCAGTACTTC.

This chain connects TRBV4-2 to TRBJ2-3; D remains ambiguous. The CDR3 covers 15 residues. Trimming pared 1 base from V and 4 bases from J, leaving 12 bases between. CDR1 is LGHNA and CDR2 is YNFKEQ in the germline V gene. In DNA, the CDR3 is TGTGCCAGCAGCCAAGGGTTACGGCGCCCAGATACGCAGTATTTT. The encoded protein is CASSQGLRRPDTQYF.

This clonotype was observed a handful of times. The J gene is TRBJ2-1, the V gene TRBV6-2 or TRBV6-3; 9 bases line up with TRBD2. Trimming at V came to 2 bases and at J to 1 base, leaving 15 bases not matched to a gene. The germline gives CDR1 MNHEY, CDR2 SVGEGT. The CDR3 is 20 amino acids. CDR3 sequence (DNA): TGTGCCAGCAGTTACCTTACGACGCGGGGGGGCCTGGGGTCCTACAATGAGCAGTTCTTC. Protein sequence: CASSYLTTRGGLGSYNEQFF.

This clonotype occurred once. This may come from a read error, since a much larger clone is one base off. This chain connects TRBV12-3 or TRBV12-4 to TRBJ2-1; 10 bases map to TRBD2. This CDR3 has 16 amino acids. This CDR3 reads CASSPLTSGIYNKQFF. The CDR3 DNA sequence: TGTGCCAGCAGTCCGTTAACTAGCGGGATCTACAATAAGCAGTTCTTC.

CDR3 in amino acids: CASSVGQRMNTEAFF. The CDR3 region has the DNA TGTGCCAGCAGCGTAGGACAGAGAATGAACACTGAAGCTTTCTTT. The V call is TRBV9, the J call TRBJ1-1; D is possibly TRBD1 (5 bases). Trimming cost V 0 bases and J 0 bases, with 9 bases left between them. CDR1 is SGDLS, CDR2 YYNGEE, per germline. The CDR3 is 15 residues long. Complete variable domain (other parts from reference TRBV9 and TRBJ1-1): DSGVTQTPKHLITATGQRVTLRCSPRSGDLSVYWYQQSLDQGLQFLIQYYNGEERAKGNILERFSAQQFPDLHSELNLSSLELGDSALYFCASSVGQRMNTEAFFGQGTRLTVV.

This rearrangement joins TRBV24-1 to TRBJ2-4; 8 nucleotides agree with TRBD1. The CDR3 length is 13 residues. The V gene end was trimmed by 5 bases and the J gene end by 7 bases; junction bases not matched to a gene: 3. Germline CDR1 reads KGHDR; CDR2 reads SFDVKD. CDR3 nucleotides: TGTGCCACCAGTGTGACAGGGGAGAACATTCAGTACTTC. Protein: CATSVTGENIQYF.

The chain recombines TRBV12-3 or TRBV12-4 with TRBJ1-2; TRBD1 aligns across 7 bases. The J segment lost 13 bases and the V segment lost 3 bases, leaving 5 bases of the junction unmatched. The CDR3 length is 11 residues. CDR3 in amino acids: CASSLARGFTF. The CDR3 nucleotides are TGTGCCAGCAGTTTGGCCAGGGGGTTCACCTTC.

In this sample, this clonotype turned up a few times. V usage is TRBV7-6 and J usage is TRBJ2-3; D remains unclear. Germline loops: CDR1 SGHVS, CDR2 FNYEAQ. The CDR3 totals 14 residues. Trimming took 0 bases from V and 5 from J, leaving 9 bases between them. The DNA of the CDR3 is TGTGCCAGCAGCTTAGCTATAGTGGGAGATACGCAGTATTTT. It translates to CASSLAIVGDTQYF.

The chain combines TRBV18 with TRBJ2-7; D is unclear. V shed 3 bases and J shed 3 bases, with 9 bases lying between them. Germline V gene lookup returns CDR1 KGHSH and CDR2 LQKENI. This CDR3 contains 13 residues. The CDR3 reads CASSPGSDYEQYF. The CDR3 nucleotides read TGTGCCAGCTCACCGGGCTCCGACTACGAGCAGTACTTC.

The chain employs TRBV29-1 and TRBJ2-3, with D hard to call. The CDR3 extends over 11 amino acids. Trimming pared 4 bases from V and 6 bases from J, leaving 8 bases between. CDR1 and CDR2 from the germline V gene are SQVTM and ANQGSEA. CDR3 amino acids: CSVVGLDTQYF. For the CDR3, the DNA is TGCAGCGTTGTGGGGTTGGATACGCAGTATTTT.

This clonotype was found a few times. CDR3 residues: CASSQAGLLSGYGYTF. In DNA form, the CDR3 reads TGTGCCAGCAGCCAAGCTGGACTGCTTTCGGGATATGGCTACACCTTC. V gene TRBV5-5 combines with J gene TRBJ1-2; no firm D call. Trimming removed 4 bases at V and 5 bases at J, with 21 bases between. Germline V gene sequence: CDR1 SGHKS, CDR2 YYEKEE (reference sequence). This CDR3 comprises 16 residues.

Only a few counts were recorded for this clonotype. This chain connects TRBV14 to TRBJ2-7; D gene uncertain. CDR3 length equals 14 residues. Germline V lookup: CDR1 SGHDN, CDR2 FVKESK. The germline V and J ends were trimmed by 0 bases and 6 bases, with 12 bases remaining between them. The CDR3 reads CASSQDHRSLEQYF. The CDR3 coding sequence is TGTGCCAGCAGCCAAGATCATAGGTCCCTCGAGCAGTACTTC.

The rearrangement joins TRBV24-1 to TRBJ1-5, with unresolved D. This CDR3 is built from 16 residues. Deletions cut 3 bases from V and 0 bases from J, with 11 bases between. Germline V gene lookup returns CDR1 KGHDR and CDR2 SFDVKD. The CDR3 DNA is TGTGCCACCAGTGATGCGACTGTAACTAGCAATCAGCCCCAGCATTTT. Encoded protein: CATSDATVTSNQPQHF.

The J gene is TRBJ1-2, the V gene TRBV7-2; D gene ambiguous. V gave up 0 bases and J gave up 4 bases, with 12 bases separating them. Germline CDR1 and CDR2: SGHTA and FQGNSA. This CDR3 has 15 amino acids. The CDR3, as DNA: TGTGCCAGCAGCTTAGCCCCACAGTCCTCCTATGGCTACACCTTC. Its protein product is CASSLAPQSSYGYTF.

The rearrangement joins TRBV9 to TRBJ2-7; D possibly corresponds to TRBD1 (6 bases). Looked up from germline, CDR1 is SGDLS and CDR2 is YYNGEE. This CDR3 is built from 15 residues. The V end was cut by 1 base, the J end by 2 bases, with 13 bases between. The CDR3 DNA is TGTGCCAGCAGCGTACAACAGGGTCAGACCTACGAGCAGTACTTC. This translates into CASSVQQGQTYEQYF.

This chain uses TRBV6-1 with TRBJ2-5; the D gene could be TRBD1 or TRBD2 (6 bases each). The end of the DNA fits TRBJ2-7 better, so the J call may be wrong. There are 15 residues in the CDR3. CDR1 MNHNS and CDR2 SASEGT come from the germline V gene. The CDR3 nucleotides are TGTGCCAGCAGGCCGGGGGCTAGTATAGGCGACGAGCAGTACTTC. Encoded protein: CASRPGASIGDEQYF.

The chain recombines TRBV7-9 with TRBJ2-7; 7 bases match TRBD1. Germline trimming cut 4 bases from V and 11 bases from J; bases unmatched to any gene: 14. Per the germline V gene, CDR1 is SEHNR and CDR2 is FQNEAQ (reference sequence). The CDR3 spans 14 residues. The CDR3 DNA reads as TGTGCCAGCAGCTCGCCGCCGGGGACAGAGACCAAGTACTTC. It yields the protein CASSSPPGTETKYF.

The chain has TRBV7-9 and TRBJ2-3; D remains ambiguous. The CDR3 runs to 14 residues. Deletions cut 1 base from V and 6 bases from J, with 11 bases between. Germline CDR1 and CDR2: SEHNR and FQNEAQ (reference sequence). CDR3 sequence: CASSLDHLGDTQYF. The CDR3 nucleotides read TGTGCCAGCAGCTTAGACCACCTGGGTGATACGCAGTATTTT.

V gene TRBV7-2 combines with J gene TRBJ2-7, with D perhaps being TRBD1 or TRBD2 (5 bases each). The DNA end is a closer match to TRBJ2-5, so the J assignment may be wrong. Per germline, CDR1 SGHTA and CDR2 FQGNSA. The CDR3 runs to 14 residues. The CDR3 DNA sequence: TGTGCCAGCAGCTTAGTCGGTACGGGGCCGACCCAGTACTTC. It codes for CASSLVGTGPTQYF.

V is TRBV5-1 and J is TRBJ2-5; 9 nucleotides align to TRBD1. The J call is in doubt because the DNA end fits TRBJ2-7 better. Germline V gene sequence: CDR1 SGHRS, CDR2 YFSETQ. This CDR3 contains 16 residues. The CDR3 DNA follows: TGCGCCAGCAGCATGACAGGGGACAGGGACACCTACGAGCAGTACTTC. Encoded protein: CASSMTGDRDTYEQYF.

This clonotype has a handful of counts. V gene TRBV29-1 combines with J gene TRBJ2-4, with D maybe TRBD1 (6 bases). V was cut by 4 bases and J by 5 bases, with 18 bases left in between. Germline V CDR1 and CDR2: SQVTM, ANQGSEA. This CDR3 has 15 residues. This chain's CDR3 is CSVAGGRDIENIQYF. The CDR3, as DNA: TGCAGCGTTGCTGGTGGTAGGGACATAGAAAACATTCAGTACTTC.

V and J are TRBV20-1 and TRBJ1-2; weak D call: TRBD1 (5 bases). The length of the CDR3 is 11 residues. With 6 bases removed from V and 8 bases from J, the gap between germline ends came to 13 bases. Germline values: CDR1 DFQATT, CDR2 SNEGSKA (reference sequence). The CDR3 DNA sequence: TGCAGTGCCCACCCGGGGGACGGCTACACCTTC. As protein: CSAHPGDGYTF.

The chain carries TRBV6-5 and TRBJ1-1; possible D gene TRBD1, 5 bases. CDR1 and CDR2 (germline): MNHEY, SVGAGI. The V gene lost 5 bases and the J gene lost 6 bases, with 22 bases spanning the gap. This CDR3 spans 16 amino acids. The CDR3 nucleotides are TGTGCCAGCAGTCCCATAAGAGGTCCTTTAGGGGCTGAAGCTTTCTTT. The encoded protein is CASSPIRGPLGAEAFF.